This T cell receptor beta chain was obtained from a study of cytomegalovirus exposure and HLA in healthy donors. Healthy individuals who donated bone marrow served as the donors. Overall study results and limits: Cytomegalovirus association was assigned to more than 150 TCR beta chains.

Germline values: CDR1 SGHDT, CDR2 YYEEEE. CDR3 length: 15 residues. V was cut by 1 base and J by 1 base, with 11 bases left in between. On this clone: Its target is not known.

A multiplex PCR was run with 60 Vbeta primers and 13 Jbeta primers. Method: immunoSEQ multiplex PCR; TCRdb's copy keeps in-frame clones and lacks some. The table includes about 150,000 clones, 84% detected once. This clonotype originated in a boy between 2 and 10 years old in good health and CMV-seronegative. What was sequenced was PBMCs. The genes are TRBV5-6 and TRBJ2-5; no clear D. The chain's CDR3 is CASSLIALVQETQYF. The CDR3 nucleotides read TGTGCCAGCAGCTTGATCGCATTAGTCCAAGAGACCCAGTACTTC.